The 29 T cell receptor beta chains presented below share a single source sample, sequenced in a study of PD-1 blockade in mismatch repair-deficient tumors. Some clones are missing from TCRdb's copy, which holds only in-frame ones; the method was immunoSEQ multiplex PCR. In the table there are approximately 100,000 clones, 70% to 85% of which are singletons. The sample was peripheral blood, taken approximately 36 weeks after starting pembrolizumab. These receptors all come from an adult with mismatch repair-deficient cancer.

The V and J genes are TRBV9 and TRBJ2-1; D is unresolved. The CDR3 sequence is 12 residues long. Trimming removed 3 bases at V and 13 bases at J, with 14 bases between. CDR1 and CDR2 (germline): SGDLS, YYNGEE. DNA of the CDR3: TGTGCCAGCAGCGCCACCCAGAGGATTCAGTTCTTC. Its translation: CASSATQRIQFF.

This clone was counted a single time. The chain combines TRBV11-3 with TRBJ2-1; 7 bases are shared with TRBD2. The CDR3 covers 14 residues. J gave up 2 bases and V 4 bases, and 2 bases lay outside the gene matches. Germline V gene data show CDR1 as SGHNT and CDR2 as YENEEA. The CDR3 coding sequence is TGTGCCAGCAGCTCAACTAGCGCCTACAATGAGCAGTTCTTC. Translated: CASSSTSAYNEQFF.

The chain recombines TRBV19 with TRBJ2-5; TRBD2 aligns across 11 bases. Germline lookup yields CDR1 LNHDA and CDR2 SQIVND (reference sequence). This CDR3 spans 15 amino acids. The J segment lost 2 bases and the V segment lost 5 bases, leaving 4 bases of the junction unmatched. This CDR3 reads CASSLGTSGQETQYF. Here the CDR3 DNA reads TGTGCCAGTAGTCTCGGGACTAGCGGACAAGAGACCCAGTACTTC.

J is TRBJ1-2 and V is TRBV11-2; no firm D call. The CDR3 consists of 15 residues. The V gene lost 6 bases and the J gene lost 7 bases, with 21 bases spanning the gap. The germline CDR1 and CDR2 sequences are SGHAT and FQNNGV. The CDR3 loop reads CASSRLWAGRAGYTF. The CDR3 DNA is TGTGCCAGCAGTCGCCTTTGGGCAGGACGGGCTGGCTACACCTTC.

This clone was found a few times. The CDR3 nucleotides are TGTGCCAGCAGCAGGGACAGGAGCCAATATGGCTACACCTTC. This codes for CASSRDRSQYGYTF. The rearrangement links TRBV9 to TRBJ1-2, with 8 bases that match TRBD1. CDR1 is SGDLS, CDR2 YYNGEE, per germline. With V trimmed by 4 bases and J by 5 bases, 7 bases remained unmatched. This CDR3 spans 14 amino acids.

This clone was picked up a small number of times. The chain uses TRBV29-1 and TRBJ2-3; D is ambiguous. There are 12 residues in the CDR3. CDR1 and CDR2 (germline): SQVTM, ANQGSEA. V was cut by 5 bases and J by 0 bases, with 6 bases left in between. The CDR3, as DNA: TGCAGCGTTTGGAAGAGCACAGATACGCAGTATTTT. It translates to CSVWKSTDTQYF.

This clone was detected only a few times. The chain combines TRBV6-5 with TRBJ2-7, with D tentatively TRBD2 (6 bases). The germline gives CDR1 MNHEY, CDR2 SVGAGI. CDR3 size: 13 residues. The V end was cut by 6 bases, the J end by 1 base, with 10 bases between. CDR3 nucleotides: TGTGCCAGCAGCCGGGACTTATCCTACGAGCAGTACTTC. It specifies CASSRDLSYEQYF.

The chain is built from TRBV5-8 and TRBJ1-5; unclear D gene. The V gene lost 0 bases and the J gene lost 6 bases, with 7 bases spanning the gap. Looked up from germline, CDR1 is SGHTS and CDR2 is YDEGEE. CDR3 length: 13 residues. The CDR3 DNA follows: TGTGCCAGCAGCTTGGAAAGTACTCAGCCCCAGCATTTT. This sequence encodes CASSLESTQPQHF. Together with reference TRBV5-8 and TRBJ1-5, the CDR3 gives the full variable domain: EAGVTQSPTHLIKTRGQQATLRCSPISGHTSVYWYQQALGLGLQFLLWYDEGEERNRGNFPPRFSGRQFPNYSSELNVNALELEDSALYLCASSLESTQPQHFGDGTRLSIL.

The V and J genes are TRBV9 and TRBJ2-1; tentative D call: TRBD1 (5 bases). Germline CDR1 reads SGDLS; CDR2 reads YYNGEE. Trimming stripped 7 bases from V and 0 bases from J, with 11 bases between. The CDR3 has 14 amino acids. The CDR3 protein is CASQLGDSYNEQFF. CDR3 sequence (DNA): TGTGCCAGCCAGTTAGGGGACTCCTACAATGAGCAGTTCTTC.

This sequence joins TRBV4-1 and TRBJ2-7; the match to TRBD1 covers 10 bases. The J segment lost 7 bases and the V segment lost 3 bases, leaving 9 bases of the junction unmatched. CDR3 size: 15 residues. Germline V gene lookup returns CDR1 MGHRA and CDR2 YSYEKL. The CDR3 sequence is CASSQGTGALLEQYF. The CDR3 DNA reads as TGCGCCAGCAGCCAGGGGACAGGGGCCCTATTAGAGCAGTACTTC.

This clone was seen only once. DNA of the CDR3: TGTGCCAGCAGCTTCAGGGTAGGGTACAATGAGCAGTTCTTC. Encoded protein: CASSFRVGYNEQFF. The chain has TRBV7-6 and TRBJ2-1, with a tentative D call TRBD1 (5 bases). Trimming took off 3 bases at V and 4 bases at J, with 10 bases between the two ends. In germline, CDR1 is SGHVS, CDR2 FNYEAQ. The CDR3 runs 14 residues.

The rearrangement joins TRBV11-2 to TRBJ2-5; no definite D call. The germline V and J ends were trimmed by 0 bases and 7 bases, with 6 bases remaining between them. CDR1 SGHAT and CDR2 FQNNGV come from the germline V gene. This CDR3 is built from 12 residues. This chain's CDR3 is CASSLDPGTQYF. CDR3 in DNA: TGTGCCAGCAGCTTAGATCCGGGGACCCAGTACTTC.

This CDR3 reads CASSRDRDQPQHF. The CDR3 region has the DNA TGTGCCAGCAGCCGGGACAGGGATCAGCCCCAGCATTTT. V and J are TRBV7-9 and TRBJ1-5, with 9 bases identical to TRBD1. Germline V gene lookup returns CDR1 SEHNR and CDR2 FQNEAQ (reference sequence). The CDR3 is 13 residues long. With V trimmed by 5 bases and J by 5 bases, 1 base remained unmatched. Drawing the rest from reference TRBV7-9 and TRBJ1-5, the complete variable domain is DTGVSQNPRHKITKRGQNVTFRCDPISEHNRLYWYRQTLGQGPEFLTYFQNEAQLEKSRLLSDRFSAERPKGSFSTLEIQRTEQGDSAMYLCASSRDRDQPQHFGDGTRLSIL.

V is TRBV2 and J is TRBJ2-1; the match to TRBD2 covers 11 bases. The CDR3 is 16 residues long. Trimming cost V 6 bases and J 4 bases; bases outside gene matches: 8. CDR1 and CDR2 (germline): SNHLY, FYNNEI. CDR3 protein: CASSPPGLAVYNEQFF. The CDR3 bases are TGTGCCAGCAGCCCGCCGGGACTAGCGGTTTACAATGAGCAGTTCTTC.

This clone was detected only once. The J gene is TRBJ2-7, the V gene TRBV18, with no clear D. V lost 4 bases to trimming and J lost 2 bases, with 12 bases between them. Germline V gene lookup returns CDR1 KGHSH and CDR2 LQKENI. This CDR3 comprises 14 residues. CDR3 in DNA: TGTGCCAGCTCACGGTCAGGCGTGACCTACGAGCAGTACTTC. Translated, it gives CASSRSGVTYEQYF.

The chain links TRBV6-1 to TRBJ2-3; TRBD2 matches at 11 bases. V trimming: 6 bases; J trimming: 5 bases; junction bases outside the gene matches: 1. Germline assignment: CDR1 MNHNS and CDR2 SASEGT. The CDR3 covers 13 residues. The CDR3 loop reads CASSGLAGDTQYF. The CDR3 DNA is TGTGCCAGCAGCGGACTAGCGGGAGATACGCAGTATTTT.

CDR3 sequence reads: CASSLVARWSIGELFF. CDR3 in DNA: TGTGCCAGCAGCTTAGTTGCCAGATGGAGTATCGGGGAGCTGTTTTTT. The chain carries TRBV7-8 and TRBJ2-2; D ambiguous. Trimming cost V 1 base and J 7 bases, with 16 bases left between them. CDR3 length equals 16 residues. Germline CDR1 reads SGHVS; CDR2 reads FQNEAQ.

The gene calls are TRBV15 and TRBJ1-4, with 7 positions matching TRBD1. This CDR3 region has 15 residues. The V gene's germline CDR1 is LNHNV and CDR2 YYDKDF (reference sequence). V shed 1 base, J shed 8 bases, and the junction held 7 bases outside the gene matches. The DNA of the CDR3 is TGTGCCACCAGCAGAGTGGCAGGGGGAGGCGAAAAACTGTTTTTT. This translates into CATSRVAGGGEKLFF.

This sequence joins TRBV7-9 and TRBJ2-7, with 9 bases identical to TRBD2. The CDR3 is made up of 14 amino acids. Trimming cost V 3 bases and J 4 bases; bases outside gene matches: 4. In germline, CDR1 is SEHNR, CDR2 FQNEAQ (reference sequence). As DNA, the CDR3 is TGTGCCAGCAGCTTTAGCGGGAGTCTTTACGAGCAGTACTTC. This codes for CASSFSGSLYEQYF.

This clone was observed a single time. This sequence joins TRBV19 and TRBJ2-1; D ambiguous. Trimming took 7 bases from V and 0 from J, leaving 10 bases between them. Per the germline V gene, CDR1 is LNHDA and CDR2 is SQIVND (reference sequence). This CDR3 has 14 residues. The CDR3 is CASKDVGSYNEQFF. The CDR3 DNA follows: TGTGCCAGTAAGGACGTGGGCTCCTACAATGAGCAGTTCTTC.

The chain combines TRBV19 with TRBJ2-7; a possible D gene is TRBD2 (6 bases). Trimming took off 6 bases at V and 5 bases at J, with 17 bases between the two ends. The germline V gene has CDR1 LNHDA and CDR2 SQIVND (reference sequence). CDR3 length: 14 residues. Here the CDR3 reads CASRESGRGDEQYF. The CDR3 region has the DNA TGTGCCAGTAGAGAATCGGGCCGCGGGGACGAGCAGTACTTC.

The J gene is TRBJ2-5, the V gene TRBV4-3; TRBD1 might be the D (5 bases). Germline values: CDR1 LGHNA, CDR2 YSLEER. The V end lost 4 bases, the J end lost 5 bases, and 14 bases lay between the germline ends. This CDR3 spans 14 amino acids. CDR3 in amino acids: CASSPRLGPETQYF. In nucleotides, the CDR3 is TGCGCCAGCAGCCCTCGCCTGGGGCCGGAGACCCAGTACTTC.

The chain joins TRBV4-1 to TRBJ1-2; no firm D call. The germline CDR1 and CDR2 sequences are MGHRA and YSYEKL. CDR3 size: 14 residues. Trimming left V 1 base short and J 8 bases short, with 14 bases between. The CDR3 loop is CASSQVPRVWGYTF. The CDR3 region has the DNA TGCGCCAGCAGCCAAGTTCCCCGGGTATGGGGCTACACCTTC.

This chain uses TRBV28 with TRBJ1-2, with a weak D call TRBD1 (5 bases). CDR3 length: 12 residues. Germline CDR1 MDHEN, CDR2 SYDVKM. The V end was cut by 11 bases, the J end by 5 bases, with 15 bases between. The CDR3 reads CAARQGDYGYTF. For the CDR3, the DNA is TGTGCCGCTCGCCAGGGCGATTATGGCTACACCTTC.

This clone was detected only once. The rearrangement joins TRBV7-2 to TRBJ2-3, with 10 bases identical to TRBD2. The CDR3 loop spans 15 amino acids. J gave up 6 bases and V 0 bases, and 3 bases lay outside the gene matches. CDR1 and CDR2 (germline): SGHTA, FQGNSA. CDR3 sequence reads: CASSLALAGADTQYF. DNA for the CDR3: TGTGCCAGCAGCTTAGCTCTAGCGGGAGCCGATACGCAGTATTTT.

The rearrangement uses TRBV4-2 and TRBJ2-1; TRBD2 aligns across 8 bases. The CDR3 is 16 amino acids. Germline-derived CDR1 and CDR2 are LGHNA and YNFKEQ. V was pared by 4 bases and J by 5 bases, with 10 bases of the junction left unmatched. The CDR3: CASSPLGSGIDNEQFF. CDR3 in DNA: TGTGCCAGCAGCCCGCTTGGTAGCGGGATTGACAATGAGCAGTTCTTC.

This chain links TRBV19 with TRBJ2-1; TRBD2 aligns across 10 bases. Germline V lookup: CDR1 LNHDA, CDR2 SQIVND (reference sequence). This CDR3 has 15 residues. V gave up 3 bases and J gave up 6 bases; unmatched junction bases: 5. CDR3 protein: CASSIGTSARNEQFF. CDR3 DNA sequence: TGTGCCAGTAGTATTGGGACTAGCGCGCGCAATGAGCAGTTCTTC. Variable domain in full (rest from reference TRBV19 and TRBJ2-1): DGGITQSPKYLFRKEGQNVTLSCEQNLNHDAMYWYRQDPGQGLRLIYYSQIVNDFQKGDIAEGYSVSREKKESFPLTVTSAQKNPTAFYLCASSIGTSARNEQFFGPGTRLTVL.

The gene calls are TRBV4-1 and TRBJ1-4; TRBD1 matches 8 bases. The germline V gene has CDR1 MGHRA and CDR2 YSYEKL. This CDR3 is built from 17 residues. V was pared by 2 bases and J by 5 bases, with 10 bases of the junction left unmatched. The CDR3 bases are TGCGCCAGCAGCCAACGAAGGCAGGGGGCTCCCAATGAAAAACTGTTTTTT. This gives the protein CASSQRRQGAPNEKLFF.

The chain joins TRBV18 to TRBJ2-7; 9 bases are a match to TRBD1. The CDR3 sequence is 15 residues long. Germline CDR1 and CDR2: KGHSH and LQKENI. Losses at the gene ends were 3 bases for V and 6 bases for J; bases not matched to a gene: 9. The DNA of the CDR3 is TGTGCCAGCTCACCGCCGACAGGGGGTCTTCGCGAGCAGTACTTC. Protein sequence: CASSPPTGGLREQYF. Drawing the rest from reference TRBV18 and TRBJ2-7, the complete variable domain is NAGVMQNPRHLVRRRGQEARLRCSPMKGHSHVYWYRQLPEEGLKFMVYLQKENIIDESGMPKERFSAEFPKEGPSILRIQQVVRGDSAAYFCASSPPTGGLREQYFGPGTRLTVT.